Shown below are 13 T cell receptor beta chains from a single sample sequenced in a study of cytomegalovirus exposure and HLA in healthy donors. This PCR relied on a set of 60 Vbeta primers and 13 Jbeta primers. Method: immunoSEQ multiplex PCR; TCRdb's copy keeps in-frame clones and lacks some. In the table there are 150,000 to 200,000 clones, over 60% of which are singletons. Sequencing input: PBMCs. These receptors came from a woman aged 25 to 39 in good health and CMV-seronegative.

This clone has only one observation. The chain links TRBV14 to TRBJ2-7; 7 bases agree with TRBD1. Germline CDR1 SGHDN, CDR2 FVKESK. V lost 2 bases and J lost 2; bases outside the gene matches: 6. The CDR3 contains 15 residues. The CDR3 is CASSQIQGPTYEQYF. CDR3 DNA sequence: TGTGCCAGCAGCCAAATACAGGGGCCGACCTACGAGCAGTACTTC.

The chain couples TRBV5-1 to TRBJ1-1; 10 bases are shared with TRBD1. Germline CDR1 reads SGHRS; CDR2 reads YFSETQ. This CDR3 spans 15 amino acids. Losses at the gene ends were 4 bases for V and 5 bases for J; bases not matched to a gene: 8. CDR3 amino acids: CASSRMTGGSTEAFF. DNA of the CDR3: TGCGCCAGCAGCAGGATGACAGGGGGCAGTACTGAAGCTTTCTTT.

The J gene is TRBJ1-1, the V gene TRBV7-2; TRBD1 might be the D (5 bases). CDR1 and CDR2 from the germline V gene are SGHTA and FQGNSA. CDR3 length: 14 residues. V was pared by 1 base and J by 4 bases, with 10 bases between. CDR3 bases: TGTGCCAGCAGCTTAGAGGCAGGGTCCACTGAAGCTTTCTTT. Protein product: CASSLEAGSTEAFF.

The chain carries TRBV27 and TRBJ1-2; 10 nucleotides match TRBD1. CDR3 length equals 13 residues. V gave up 6 bases and J gave up 6 bases; unmatched junction bases: 4. Germline CDR1 and CDR2: MNHEY and SMNVEV (reference sequence). The CDR3 nucleotides read TGTGCCAGCAGGCTGACAGGGGGCAATGGCTACACCTTC. Its protein is CASRLTGGNGYTF.

The V gene is TRBV30, the J gene TRBJ2-3; D gene ambiguous. The V gene's germline CDR1 is GTSNPN and CDR2 SVGIG (reference sequence). The CDR3 consists of 13 residues. Trimming took off 0 bases at V and 5 bases at J, with 9 bases between the two ends. The CDR3 DNA is TGTGCCTGGAGTGTAGGCCCGGGAGATACGCAGTATTTT. Translation: CAWSVGPGDTQYF.

This chain connects TRBV6-4 to TRBJ1-2, with D perhaps TRBD1 (6 bases). V dropped 6 bases and J dropped 7 bases, with 15 bases sitting between them. This CDR3 is built from 13 residues. CDR1 is MRHNA and CDR2 is SNTAGT in the germline V gene. In DNA, the CDR3 is TGTGCCAGCAGCCAACAGGGCCGGGTTGGCTACACCTTC. Amino acids: CASSQQGRVGYTF.

The rearrangement joins TRBV7-2 to TRBJ2-2; D might be TRBD1 (6 bases). V was clipped by 2 bases and J by 7 bases, with 14 bases between them. The germline gives CDR1 SGHTA, CDR2 FQGNSA. There are 15 residues in the CDR3. CDR3 sequence: CASSLSPRGGGELFF. The CDR3 nucleotides read TGTGCCAGCAGCTTATCCCCCAGGGGCGGCGGGGAGCTGTTTTTT.

The chain recombines TRBV4-2 with TRBJ1-2; TRBD1 matches at 7 bases. Germline-derived CDR1 and CDR2 are LGHNA and YNFKEQ. CDR3 length: 15 amino acids. The J segment lost 2 bases and the V segment lost 3 bases, leaving 6 bases of the junction unmatched. CDR3 amino acids: CASSQTQQGNYGYTF. In nucleotides, the CDR3 is TGTGCCAGCAGCCAGACCCAACAGGGGAACTATGGCTACACCTTC.

This rearrangement joins TRBV7-3 to TRBJ1-1; possible D gene TRBD1, 6 bases. Trimming left V 2 bases short and J 1 base short, with 8 bases between. The length of the CDR3 is 14 residues. Per germline, CDR1 SGHTA and CDR2 FQGTGA. This CDR3 reads CASSLLGGNTEAFF. CDR3 bases: TGTGCCAGCAGCTTATTAGGGGGGAACACTGAAGCTTTCTTT. Combining the CDR3 with reference TRBV7-3 and TRBJ1-1 gives the whole variable domain GAGVSQTPSNKVTEKGKYVELRCDPISGHTALYWYRQSLGQGPEFLIYFQGTGAADDSGLPNDRFFAVRPEGSVSTLKIQRTERGDSAVYLCASSLLGGNTEAFFGQGTRLTVV.

The chain links TRBV6-5 to TRBJ1-5; D ambiguous. Germline CDR1 is MNHEY and CDR2 is SVGAGI. This CDR3 has 13 residues. V shed 4 bases and J shed 0 bases, with 4 bases lying between them. DNA for the CDR3: TGTGCCAGCAGTTCCGGTAGCAATCAGCCCCAGCATTTT. The encoded protein is CASSSGSNQPQHF.

The chain recombines TRBV6-4 with TRBJ1-3; perhaps TRBD1 as D (5 bases). V was shortened by 6 bases and J by 8 bases, with 11 bases between the two germline ends. The germline CDR1 and CDR2 sequences are MRHNA and SNTAGT. CDR3 length: 12 amino acids. CDR3 nucleotide sequence: TGTGCCAGCAGGTCGCGGGGGTACACCATATATTTT. The encoded protein is CASRSRGYTIYF.

Regarding this clone: Germline is not matched at one junction end, which may reflect a read error. The chain recombines TRBV29-1 with TRBJ1-2, with TRBD1 matching 7 bases. CDR3 size: 15 residues. Per germline, CDR1 SQVTM and CDR2 ANQGSEA. For the CDR3, the DNA is TGCAGCGTTAGATCTTCGACAGGGTGGTTCTCTGGCTACCCCTTC. Protein product: CSVRSSTGWFSGYPF. Combining the CDR3 with reference TRBV29-1 and TRBJ1-2 gives the whole variable domain SAVISQKPSRDICQRGTSLTIQCQVDSQVTMMFWYRQQPGQSLTLIATANQGSEATYESGFVIDKFPISRPNLTFSTLTVSNMSPEDSSIYLCSVRSSTGWFSGYPFGSGTRLTVV.

CDR3 protein: CASSFRGVGANVLTF. CDR3 DNA sequence: TGTGCCAGCAGCTTTCGGGGGGTGGGGGCCAACGTCCTGACTTTC. V and J are TRBV5-8 and TRBJ2-6; 7 bases map to TRBD2. The CDR3 consists of 15 residues. Germline CDR1 reads SGHTS; CDR2 reads YDEGEE. The V gene end was trimmed by 2 bases and the J gene end by 4 bases; junction bases not matched to a gene: 3.